These 25 T cell receptor beta chains were all obtained from the same sample, sequenced in a study of blood T cell repertoires in COVID-19 (TCRdb year 2020). The library was prepared using the immunoSEQ multiplex PCR assay. TCRdb mirrors the immuneACCESS table, restricted to in-frame sequences. Some clones are absent from its copies; in checked studies, under half trace to an unresolved V gene, and the reason for the others is unknown. In all, the sample holds approximately 200,000 clones, and 65% to 85% of those were seen once. The ten largest clonotypes hold over 9.5% of the sample. Material for sequencing was peripheral blood. All receptors come from a woman over 75 with acute or convalescent COVID-19.

The chain links TRBV5-5 to TRBJ1-4; unclear D gene. Germline CDR1 SGHKS, CDR2 YYEKEE (reference sequence). There are 14 residues in the CDR3. V lost 2 bases and J 0 bases, leaving 5 bases between the germline ends. The CDR3 bases are TGTGCCAGCAGCTTTGGAGCAACTAATGAAAAACTGTTTTTT. This encodes CASSFGATNEKLFF.

This chain uses TRBV5-4 with TRBJ2-7; 10 nucleotides line up with TRBD2. The V and J ends lost 0 bases and 6 bases, in that order; junction bases with no gene match: 6. The CDR3 runs to 15 residues. Germline V lookup: CDR1 SGHNT, CDR2 YYREEE (reference sequence). CDR3 amino acids: CASSLDPTSGAEQYF. In DNA, the CDR3 is TGTGCCAGCAGCTTGGATCCTACTAGCGGGGCCGAGCAGTACTTC.

This chain joins TRBV3-1 (or the pseudogene TRBV3-2) and TRBJ1-5; D may be TRBD1 (5 bases). The CDR3 consists of 14 residues. Trimming stripped 0 bases from V and 5 bases from J, with 8 bases between. Germline values: CDR1 LGHDT, CDR2 YNNKEL (reference sequence). Here the CDR3 DNA reads TGTGCCAGCAGCCAAGATGCAGGGCATCAGCCCCAGCATTTT. This encodes CASSQDAGHQPQHF.

This clone occurred once. The chain uses TRBV2 and TRBJ1-2; TRBD1 might be the D (6 bases). CDR3 length equals 13 residues. V gave up 4 bases and J gave up 4 bases, with 10 bases separating them. The germline V gene has CDR1 SNHLY and CDR2 FYNNEI. For the CDR3, the DNA is TGTGCCAGCAGTGTAACAGGGATCTATGGCTACACCTTC. This codes for CASSVTGIYGYTF.

V usage is TRBV5-4 and J usage is TRBJ1-3; TRBD1 matches 8 bases. With 4 bases clipped from V and 1 base from J, the junction kept 4 bases outside the gene matches. The CDR3 sequence is 15 residues long. The germline gives CDR1 SGHNT, CDR2 YYREEE (reference sequence). The CDR3 DNA reads TGTGCCAGCAGCCACAGGGGGGTATCTGGAAACACCATATATTTT. It translates to CASSHRGVSGNTIYF.

As DNA, the CDR3 is TGTGCCAGCAGCTGGCAAAATCTTAGCAATCAGCCCCAGCATTTT. Residues: CASSWQNLSNQPQHF. This chain joins TRBV6-5 and TRBJ1-5; D gene unclear. V was pared by 6 bases and J by 0 bases, with 12 bases between. CDR3 size: 15 residues. Germline CDR1 is MNHEY and CDR2 is SVGAGI.

V and J are TRBV6-2 or TRBV6-3 and TRBJ1-2, with D uncertain. The CDR3 contains 14 residues. V lost 2 bases to trimming and J lost 4 bases, with 11 bases between them. Germline V gene data show CDR1 as MNHEY and CDR2 as SVGEGT. The CDR3 nucleotides read TGTGCCAGCAGTTACCCGCAGGACTCCTATGGCTACACCTTC. Residues: CASSYPQDSYGYTF.

V and J are TRBV19 and TRBJ1-2, with D perhaps matching TRBD1 (6 bases). V was pared by 2 bases and J by 7 bases, with 26 bases between. Germline V gene lookup returns CDR1 LNHDA and CDR2 SQIVND (reference sequence). This CDR3 has 18 amino acids. The CDR3 bases are TGTGCCAGTAGTATACCCCGGACAGAACCCGGGCCTCGGGGTGGCTACACCTTC. It translates to CASSIPRTEPGPRGGYTF.

The count of this clone is one. The chain is built from TRBV9 and TRBJ2-7; maybe TRBD2 (6 bases). Germline values: CDR1 SGDLS, CDR2 YYNGEE. The ends were cut back, 0 bases at V and 0 bases at J, with 10 bases in the middle. There are 15 residues in the CDR3. The CDR3 DNA reads TGTGCCAGCAGCGTAGGGGGGGAGAGCTCCTACGAGCAGTACTTC. This codes for CASSVGGESSYEQYF.

The chain links TRBV5-6 to TRBJ2-7; 7 nucleotides line up with TRBD1. V lost 5 bases and J lost 3; bases outside the gene matches: 5. Germline loops: CDR1 SGHDT, CDR2 YYEEEE. The CDR3 is 13 amino acids. The CDR3 DNA reads as TGTGCCAGCAGAAAGGACAGGTTCTACGAGCAGTACTTC. Protein sequence: CASRKDRFYEQYF.

This clone was observed a single time. The V gene is TRBV9, the J gene TRBJ1-1; the match to TRBD1 covers 9 bases. Germline loops: CDR1 SGDLS, CDR2 YYNGEE. The J segment lost 4 bases and the V segment lost 3 bases, leaving 4 bases of the junction unmatched. The CDR3 is made up of 14 amino acids. CDR3 sequence (DNA): TGTGCCAGCAGCGCCGGGACAGGGCGCACTGAAGCTTTCTTT. It specifies CASSAGTGRTEAFF.

V usage is TRBV6-5 and J usage is TRBJ2-7, with a possible D match to TRBD1 (5 bases). Looked up from germline, CDR1 is MNHEY and CDR2 is SVGAGI. Trimming left V 0 bases short and J 0 bases short, with 6 bases between. The CDR3 length is 14 residues. DNA of the CDR3: TGTGCCAGCAGTTACTCGCAGGGCTCCTACGAGCAGTACTTC. Its protein product is CASSYSQGSYEQYF.

This chain connects TRBV6-5 to TRBJ2-7; the match to TRBD2 covers 8 bases. With V trimmed by 6 bases and J by 5 bases, 9 bases remained unmatched. The V gene's germline CDR1 is MNHEY and CDR2 SVGAGI. CDR3 size: 14 residues. Here the CDR3 reads CASRTKRESDEQYF. In DNA, the CDR3 is TGTGCCAGCAGAACAAAGCGGGAGTCTGACGAGCAGTACTTC.

The CDR3 loop reads CASSLGQETDTQYF. CDR3 nucleotides: TGTGCCAGCTCACTTGGACAGGAAACAGATACGCAGTATTTT. V and J are TRBV18 and TRBJ2-3; 7 bases match TRBD1. CDR3 length: 14 amino acids. V lost 4 bases, J lost 3 bases, and 4 bases stayed unmatched. CDR1 and CDR2 from the germline V gene are KGHSH and LQKENI.

The chain recombines TRBV20-1 with TRBJ2-5, with 12 bases lining up with TRBD2. The V gene end was trimmed by 3 bases and the J gene end by 4 bases; junction bases not matched to a gene: 9. Germline V gives CDR1 DFQATT, CDR2 SNEGSKA (reference sequence). The CDR3 is 16 residues long. The CDR3 is CSASRSSGGAGETQYF. In DNA, the CDR3 is TGCAGTGCTAGTAGGTCTAGCGGGGGGGCCGGAGAGACCCAGTACTTC.

This sequence joins TRBV12-3 or TRBV12-4 and TRBJ2-5; D unclear. The CDR3 runs to 12 residues. Trimming removed 2 bases from V and 7 bases from J, with 8 bases in between. CDR3: CASSLPPGTQYF. The CDR3 coding sequence is TGTGCCAGCAGTTTACCCCCCGGGACCCAGTACTTC.

In this sample, this clone turned up once. V gene TRBV2 combines with J gene TRBJ2-3; D might be TRBD1 (6 bases). This CDR3 comprises 14 residues. V was shortened by 11 bases and J by 0 bases, with 15 bases between the two germline ends. CDR1 SNHLY and CDR2 FYNNEI come from the germline V gene. The CDR3 coding sequence is TGTGCCGGAAAGGCAGGGGTGAGCACAGATACGCAGTATTTT. Translated, it gives CAGKAGVSTDTQYF.

The chain uses TRBV29-1 and TRBJ2-7; 10 nucleotides align to TRBD1. The CDR3 extends over 16 amino acids. CDR1 is SQVTM, CDR2 ANQGSEA, per germline. The junction had 9 bases not matched to a gene; V was cut back by 1 base and J by 3 bases. The CDR3 DNA is TGCAGCGTTGAAGGAGAAGGGAGGACAGGGGGCTACGAGCAGTACTTC. It yields the protein CSVEGEGRTGGYEQYF.

This clone was recorded once. The chain links TRBV30 to TRBJ2-3, with D possibly TRBD2 on 5 matching bases. CDR3 size: 14 residues. CDR1 and CDR2 (germline): GTSNPN, SVGIG (reference sequence). Deletions cut 2 bases from V and 5 bases from J, with 14 bases between. The CDR3 nucleotides read TGTGCCTGGAGTCTGAATAATCGGGGAGATACGCAGTATTTT. Protein: CAWSLNNRGDTQYF.

J is TRBJ2-5 and V is TRBV4-2; 10 bases agree with TRBD1. V shed 1 base, J shed 5 bases, and the junction held 7 bases outside the gene matches. The V gene's germline CDR1 is LGHNA and CDR2 YNFKEQ. This CDR3 region has 16 residues. The CDR3 bases are TGTGCCAGCAGCCAAGGAGGGACAGGGGCTCTTGAGACCCAGTACTTC. It yields the protein CASSQGGTGALETQYF.

The rearrangement uses TRBV5-1 and TRBJ2-1, with a tentative D call TRBD2 (6 bases). Trimming took off 1 base at V and 10 bases at J, with 12 bases between the two ends. The CDR3 contains 13 residues. CDR1 SGHRS and CDR2 YFSETQ come from the germline V gene. CDR3 region: CASSLSALAEQFF. The CDR3 DNA reads TGCGCCAGCAGCTTGTCCGCGCTAGCGGAGCAGTTCTTC.

This clone was seen once. V usage is TRBV9 and J usage is TRBJ2-2; D ambiguous. V lost 0 bases and J lost 1, with 10 bases in between. CDR1 and CDR2 from the germline V gene are SGDLS and YYNGEE. CDR3 length equals 16 residues. CDR3 DNA sequence: TGTGCCAGCAGCGTAGCTGATGAACAGAACACCGGGGAGCTGTTTTTT. Its protein product is CASSVADEQNTGELFF. Complete variable domain (other parts from reference TRBV9 and TRBJ2-2): DSGVTQTPKHLITATGQRVTLRCSPRSGDLSVYWYQQSLDQGLQFLIQYYNGEERAKGNILERFSAQQFPDLHSELNLSSLELGDSALYFCASSVADEQNTGELFFGEGSRLTVL.

For the CDR3, the DNA is TGTGCCAGCAGCTTAGATAGACTAGGGTCCGGGGAGCTGTTTTTT. It is translated as CASSLDRLGSGELFF. The chain links TRBV7-9 to TRBJ2-2; possibly TRBD2 for D (6 bases). From germline, CDR1 is SEHNR and CDR2 FQNEAQ (reference sequence). The germline V and J ends were trimmed by 1 base and 6 bases, with 12 bases remaining between them. The CDR3 totals 15 residues.

CDR3 coding DNA: TGTGCCAGTAGTGTCATAGCGGGGGAAGCCAATGAGCAGTTCTTC. Protein product: CASSVIAGEANEQFF. The chain is built from TRBV19 and TRBJ2-1, with TRBD2 matching over 9 bases. Per germline, CDR1 LNHDA and CDR2 SQIVND (reference sequence). The CDR3 runs to 15 residues. V lost 5 bases to trimming and J lost 6 bases; unmatched junction nucleotides: 8.

In this sample, this clone turned up a few times. This chain uses TRBV7-8 with TRBJ2-3; D perhaps matches TRBD2 (6 bases). V gave up 1 base and J gave up 8 bases, with 10 bases separating them. Germline lookup yields CDR1 SGHVS and CDR2 FQNEAQ. CDR3 length: 13 residues. CDR3 sequence reads: CASSLGDFSTQYF. In DNA form, the CDR3 reads TGTGCCAGCAGCTTAGGGGACTTTAGTACGCAGTATTTT. The variable domain in full, completed from reference TRBV7-8 and TRBJ2-3, reads GAGVSQSPRYKVAKRGQDVALRCDPISGHVSLFWYQQALGQGPEFLTYFQNEAQLDKSGLPSDRFFAERPEGSVSTLKIQRTQQEDSAVYLCASSLGDFSTQYFGPGTRLTVL.